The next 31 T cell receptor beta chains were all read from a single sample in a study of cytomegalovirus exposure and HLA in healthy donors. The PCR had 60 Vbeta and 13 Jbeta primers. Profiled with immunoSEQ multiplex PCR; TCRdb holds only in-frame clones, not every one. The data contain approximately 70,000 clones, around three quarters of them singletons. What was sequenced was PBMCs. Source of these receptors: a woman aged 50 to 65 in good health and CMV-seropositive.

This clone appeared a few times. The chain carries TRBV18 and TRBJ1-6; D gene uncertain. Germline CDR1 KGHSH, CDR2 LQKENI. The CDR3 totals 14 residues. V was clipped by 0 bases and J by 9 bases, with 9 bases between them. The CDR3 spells CASSPPRRGSPLHF. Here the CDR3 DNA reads TGTGCCAGCTCACCACCCCGCCGGGGTTCACCCCTCCACTTT.

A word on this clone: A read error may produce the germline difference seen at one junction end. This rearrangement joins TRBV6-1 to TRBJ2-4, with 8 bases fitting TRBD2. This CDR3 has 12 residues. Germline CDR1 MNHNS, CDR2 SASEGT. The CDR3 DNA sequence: TGTGCCAGCAGTGACTATTCCGGGACTAGGTTCTTC. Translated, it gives CASSDYSGTRFF.

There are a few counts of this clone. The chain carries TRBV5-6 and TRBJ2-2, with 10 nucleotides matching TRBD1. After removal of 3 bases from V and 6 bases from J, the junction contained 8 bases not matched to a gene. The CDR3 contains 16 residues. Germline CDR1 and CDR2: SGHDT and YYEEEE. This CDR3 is CASSYPGQGSSGELFF. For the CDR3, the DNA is TGTGCCAGCAGCTATCCGGGACAGGGGAGTTCCGGGGAGCTGTTTTTT.

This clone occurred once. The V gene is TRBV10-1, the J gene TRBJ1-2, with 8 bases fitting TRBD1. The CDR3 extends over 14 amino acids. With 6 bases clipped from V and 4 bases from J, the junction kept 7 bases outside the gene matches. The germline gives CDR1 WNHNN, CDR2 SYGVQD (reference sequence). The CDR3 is CASREDRAFYGYTF. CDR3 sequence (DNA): TGCGCCAGCAGAGAGGACAGGGCGTTCTATGGCTACACCTTC.

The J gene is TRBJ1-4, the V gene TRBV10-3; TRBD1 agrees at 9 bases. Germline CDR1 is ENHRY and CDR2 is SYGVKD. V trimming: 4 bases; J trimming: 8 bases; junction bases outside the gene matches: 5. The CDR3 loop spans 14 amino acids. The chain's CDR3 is CAISGQGVGEKLFF. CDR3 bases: TGTGCCATCAGTGGACAGGGGGTCGGAGAAAAACTGTTTTTT.

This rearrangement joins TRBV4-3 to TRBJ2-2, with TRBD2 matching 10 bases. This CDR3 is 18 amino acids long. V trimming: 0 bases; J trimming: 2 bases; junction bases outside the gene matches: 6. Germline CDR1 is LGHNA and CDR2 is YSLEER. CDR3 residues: CASSQEGSGGANTGELFF. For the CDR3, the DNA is TGCGCCAGCAGCCAAGAAGGAAGCGGGGGGGCAAACACCGGGGAGCTGTTTTTT.

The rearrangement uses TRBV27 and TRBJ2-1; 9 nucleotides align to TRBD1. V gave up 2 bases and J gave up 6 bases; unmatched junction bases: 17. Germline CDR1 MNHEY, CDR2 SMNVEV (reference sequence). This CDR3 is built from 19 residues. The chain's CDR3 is CASSLPTIATGGVSNEQFF. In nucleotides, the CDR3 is TGTGCCAGCAGTTTACCTACCATTGCGACAGGGGGTGTTTCCAATGAGCAGTTCTTC.

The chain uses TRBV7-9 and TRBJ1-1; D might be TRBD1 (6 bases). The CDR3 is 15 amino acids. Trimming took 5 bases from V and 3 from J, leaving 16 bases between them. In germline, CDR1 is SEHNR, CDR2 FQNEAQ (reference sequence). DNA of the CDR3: TGTGCCAGCAGCGAAGGGGGAGGGTTGGACACTGAAGCTTTCTTT. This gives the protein CASSEGGGLDTEAFF.

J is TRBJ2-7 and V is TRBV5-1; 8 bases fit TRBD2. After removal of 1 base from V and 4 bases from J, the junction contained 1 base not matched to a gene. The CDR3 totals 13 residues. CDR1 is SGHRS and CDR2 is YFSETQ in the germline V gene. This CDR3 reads CASSLSGGYEQYF. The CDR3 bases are TGCGCCAGCAGCTTGTCGGGGGGGTACGAGCAGTACTTC.

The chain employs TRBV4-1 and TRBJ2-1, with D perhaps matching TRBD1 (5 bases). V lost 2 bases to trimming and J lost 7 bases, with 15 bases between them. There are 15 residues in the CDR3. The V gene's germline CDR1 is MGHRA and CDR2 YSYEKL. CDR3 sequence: CASSQSSTGLNEQFF. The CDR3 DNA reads TGCGCCAGCAGCCAATCATCTACAGGCCTTAATGAGCAGTTCTTC.

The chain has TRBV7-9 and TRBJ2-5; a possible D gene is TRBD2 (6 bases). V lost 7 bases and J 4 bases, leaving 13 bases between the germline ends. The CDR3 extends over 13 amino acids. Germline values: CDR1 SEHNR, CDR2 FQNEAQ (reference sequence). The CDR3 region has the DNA TGTGCCAGCACCTCCGGGACTCCAGAGACCCAGTACTTC. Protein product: CASTSGTPETQYF.

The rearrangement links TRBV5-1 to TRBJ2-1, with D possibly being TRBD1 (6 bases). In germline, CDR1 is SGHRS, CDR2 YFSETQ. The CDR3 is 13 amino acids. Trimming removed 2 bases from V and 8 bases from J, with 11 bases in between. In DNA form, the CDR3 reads TGCGCCAGCAGCTTTCAGGGGTCGGATGAGCAGTTCTTC. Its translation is CASSFQGSDEQFF.

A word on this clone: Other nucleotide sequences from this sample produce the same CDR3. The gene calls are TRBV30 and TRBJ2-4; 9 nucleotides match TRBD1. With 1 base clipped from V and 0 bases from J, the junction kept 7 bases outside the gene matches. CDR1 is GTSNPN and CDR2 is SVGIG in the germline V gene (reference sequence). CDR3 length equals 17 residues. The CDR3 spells CAWSAGTGSLAKNIQYF. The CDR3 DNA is TGTGCCTGGAGTGCAGGGACAGGGAGCCTAGCCAAAAACATTCAGTACTTC.

The DNA for the CDR3 is TGTGCCAGCAGCTTAATGGGGACTCACGACGAGCAGTACTTC. It codes for CASSLMGTHDEQYF. The genes are TRBV7-9 and TRBJ2-7, with D possibly being TRBD2 (6 bases). This CDR3 is built from 14 residues. The V end lost 2 bases, the J end lost 5 bases, and 13 bases lay between the germline ends. The germline V gene encodes CDR1 SEHNR and CDR2 FQNEAQ (reference sequence).

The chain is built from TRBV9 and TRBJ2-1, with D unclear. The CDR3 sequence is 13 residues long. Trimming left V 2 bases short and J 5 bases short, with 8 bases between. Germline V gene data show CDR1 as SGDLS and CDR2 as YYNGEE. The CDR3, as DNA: TGTGCCAGCAGCGTCAACAGTCACAATGAGCAGTTCTTC. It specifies CASSVNSHNEQFF.

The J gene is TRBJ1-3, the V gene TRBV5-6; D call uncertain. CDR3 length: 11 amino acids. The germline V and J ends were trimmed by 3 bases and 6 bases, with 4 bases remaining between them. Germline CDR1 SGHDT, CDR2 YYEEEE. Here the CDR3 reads CASSYLNTIYF. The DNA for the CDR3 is TGTGCCAGCAGCTACTTAAACACCATATATTTT.

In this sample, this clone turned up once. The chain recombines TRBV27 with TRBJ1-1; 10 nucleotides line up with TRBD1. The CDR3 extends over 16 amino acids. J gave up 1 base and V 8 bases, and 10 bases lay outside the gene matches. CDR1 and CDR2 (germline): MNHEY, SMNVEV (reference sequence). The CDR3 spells CASSMMGDRGNTEAFF. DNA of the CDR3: TGTGCCAGCTCCATGATGGGGGACAGGGGGAACACTGAAGCTTTCTTT.

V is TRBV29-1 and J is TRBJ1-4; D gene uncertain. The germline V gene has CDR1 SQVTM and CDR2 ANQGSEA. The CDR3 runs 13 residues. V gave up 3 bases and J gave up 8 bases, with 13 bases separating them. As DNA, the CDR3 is TGCAGCGTTGACCCTTCCGGAGGCGAAAAACTGTTTTTT. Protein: CSVDPSGGEKLFF.

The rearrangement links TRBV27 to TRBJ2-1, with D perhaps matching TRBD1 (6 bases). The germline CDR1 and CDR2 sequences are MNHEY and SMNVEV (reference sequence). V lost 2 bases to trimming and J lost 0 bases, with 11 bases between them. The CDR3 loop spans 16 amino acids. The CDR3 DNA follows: TGTGCCAGCAGTTTAAGCCAGGGGCCCTCCTACAATGAGCAGTTCTTC. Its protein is CASSLSQGPSYNEQFF.

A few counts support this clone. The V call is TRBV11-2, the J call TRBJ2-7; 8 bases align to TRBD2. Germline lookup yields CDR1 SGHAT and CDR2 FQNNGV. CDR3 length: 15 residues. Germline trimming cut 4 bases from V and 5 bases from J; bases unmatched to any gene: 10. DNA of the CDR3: TGTGCCAGCAGCTCACGGGGACTAGGAAAGGACGAGCAGTACTTC. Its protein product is CASSSRGLGKDEQYF.

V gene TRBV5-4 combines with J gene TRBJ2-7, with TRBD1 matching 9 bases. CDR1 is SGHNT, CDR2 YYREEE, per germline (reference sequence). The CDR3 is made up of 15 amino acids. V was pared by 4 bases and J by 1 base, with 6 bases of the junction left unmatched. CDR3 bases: TGTGCCAGCAGCCAAGGACAGGGGTGGTCCTACGAGCAGTACTTC. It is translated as CASSQGQGWSYEQYF. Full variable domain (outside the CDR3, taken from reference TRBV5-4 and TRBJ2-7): ETGVTQSPTHLIKTRGQQVTLRCSSQSGHNTVSWYQQALGQGPQFIFQYYREEENGRGNFPPRFSGLQFPNYSSELNVNALELDDSALYLCASSQGQGWSYEQYFGPGTRLTVT.

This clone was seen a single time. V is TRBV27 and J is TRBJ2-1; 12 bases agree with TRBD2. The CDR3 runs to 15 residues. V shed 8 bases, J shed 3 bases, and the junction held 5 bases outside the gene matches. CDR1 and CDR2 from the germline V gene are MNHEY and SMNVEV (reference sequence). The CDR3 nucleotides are TGTGCCAGCTTCCGACTAGCGGGGGACTACAATGAGCAGTTCTTC. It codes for CASFRLAGDYNEQFF.

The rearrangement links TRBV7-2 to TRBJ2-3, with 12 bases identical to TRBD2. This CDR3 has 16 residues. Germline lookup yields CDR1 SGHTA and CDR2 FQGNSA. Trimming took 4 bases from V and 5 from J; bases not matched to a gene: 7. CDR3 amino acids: CASSYLAGGRVDTQYF. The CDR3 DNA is TGTGCCAGCAGCTACCTAGCGGGAGGGCGTGTAGATACGCAGTATTTT.

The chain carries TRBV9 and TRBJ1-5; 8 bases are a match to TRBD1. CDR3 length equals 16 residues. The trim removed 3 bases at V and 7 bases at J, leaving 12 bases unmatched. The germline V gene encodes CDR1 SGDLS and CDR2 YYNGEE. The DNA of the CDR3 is TGTGCCAGCAGCGCAGACTCAGGGGGCTGGGGCCAGCCCCAGCATTTT. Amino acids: CASSADSGGWGQPQHF.

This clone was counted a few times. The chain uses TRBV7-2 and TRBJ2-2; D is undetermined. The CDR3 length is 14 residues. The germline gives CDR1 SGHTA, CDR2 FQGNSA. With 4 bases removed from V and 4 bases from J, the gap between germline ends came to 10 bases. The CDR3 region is CASSSRVGTGELFF. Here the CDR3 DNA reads TGTGCCAGCAGCTCACGAGTCGGCACCGGGGAGCTGTTTTTT. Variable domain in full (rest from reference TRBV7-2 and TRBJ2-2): GAGVSQSPSNKVTEKGKDVELRCDPISGHTALYWYRQSLGQGLEFLIYFQGNSAPDKSGLPSDRFSAERTGGSVSTLTIQRTQQEDSAVYLCASSSRVGTGELFFGEGSRLTVL.

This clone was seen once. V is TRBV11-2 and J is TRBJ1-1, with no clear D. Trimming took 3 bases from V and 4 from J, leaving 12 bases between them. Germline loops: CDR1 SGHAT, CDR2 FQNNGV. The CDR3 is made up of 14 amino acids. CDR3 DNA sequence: TGTGCCAGCAGCTTGACGGGGTCTAGCACTGAAGCTTTCTTT. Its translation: CASSLTGSSTEAFF.

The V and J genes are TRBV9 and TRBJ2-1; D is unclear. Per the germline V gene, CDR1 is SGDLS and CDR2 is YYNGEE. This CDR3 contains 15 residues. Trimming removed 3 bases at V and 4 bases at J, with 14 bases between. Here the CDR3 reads CASSAWVSGYNEQFF. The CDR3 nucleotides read TGTGCCAGCAGCGCGTGGGTTTCGGGTTACAATGAGCAGTTCTTC.

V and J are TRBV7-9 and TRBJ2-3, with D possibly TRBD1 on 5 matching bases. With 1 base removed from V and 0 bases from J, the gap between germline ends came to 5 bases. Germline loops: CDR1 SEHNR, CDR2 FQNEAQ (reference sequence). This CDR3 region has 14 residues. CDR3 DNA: TGTGCCAGCAGCTTAGAGGGGAGCACAGATACGCAGTATTTT. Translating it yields CASSLEGSTDTQYF.

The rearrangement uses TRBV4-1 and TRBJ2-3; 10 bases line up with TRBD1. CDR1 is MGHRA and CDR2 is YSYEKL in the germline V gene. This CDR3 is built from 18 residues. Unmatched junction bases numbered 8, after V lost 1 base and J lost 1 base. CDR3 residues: CASSQVGFGTGGTDTQYF. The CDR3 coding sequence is TGCGCCAGCAGCCAAGTGGGTTTTGGGACAGGGGGCACAGATACGCAGTATTTT.

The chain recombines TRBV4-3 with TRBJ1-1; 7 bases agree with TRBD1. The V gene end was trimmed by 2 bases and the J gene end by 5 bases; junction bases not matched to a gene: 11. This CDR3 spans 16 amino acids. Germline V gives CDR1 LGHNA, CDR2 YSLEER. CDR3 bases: TGCGCCAGCAGCCAACCTTCCGGAGGGGGCCGAACTGAAGCTTTCTTT. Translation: CASSQPSGGGRTEAFF.

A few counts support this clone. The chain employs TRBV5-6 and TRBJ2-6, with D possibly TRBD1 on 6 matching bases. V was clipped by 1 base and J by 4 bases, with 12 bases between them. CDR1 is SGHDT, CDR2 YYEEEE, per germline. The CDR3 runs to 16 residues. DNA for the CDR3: TGTGCCAGCAGCTTGTTTTCAGGGGTGGGGGCCAACGTCCTGACTTTC. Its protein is CASSLFSGVGANVLTF.